The table lists the clone carrying this T cell receptor beta chain with many counts. Thyroid surgery had not been preceded by any treatment in any patient. MiXCR was used by TCRdb to re-call the PCR reads. This table has tens of thousands of clones, around a fifth appearing once. This record belongs to a study of metastatic and nonmetastatic thyroid tumors. Looking at the study overall: Samples came from malignant and benign thyroid patients, and repertoires were compared across blood and tumor or nodule tissue.

The sample was blood. The receptor was derived from a male donor with papillary thyroid cancer or a benign thyroid nodule (not recorded which). Some clones in this sample may be carry-over from other donors' samples.

CDR3 amino acids: CASSVASGRGEQYF. CDR3 nucleotide sequence: TGTGCCAGCAGCGTAGCCAGCGGGAGGGGCGAGCAGTACTTC. The chain couples TRBV9 to TRBJ2-7; TRBD2 matches at 10 bases. Trimming at V came to 0 bases and at J to 6 bases, leaving 3 bases not matched to a gene. The CDR3 has 14 amino acids. Germline CDR1 reads SGDLS; CDR2 reads YYNGEE.